Given below is one T cell receptor beta chain in context. The V gene's germline CDR1 is SGHRS and CDR2 YFSETQ. This CDR3 is 15 amino acids long. V lost 0 bases to trimming and J lost 7 bases, with 15 bases between them. Sequencing was performed with immunoSEQ multiplex PCR; in TCRdb, only in-frame clones are kept and a portion is missing. The sample consists of roughly 2.2 million clones, around 92% of them appearing once. These data come from a study of shared clonotypes between healthy human individuals. Study-level information: Used for every donor were three CD4 naive, three CD4 memory, two CD8 naive and one CD8 memory plate.

Healthy and HIV-negative, the adult donors had no recent acute infections or vaccinations. The TCR was taken from a man younger than 35 in good health. Some clones in this sample may be carry-over from other donors' samples. This chain uses TRBV5-1 with TRBJ2-3; D is uncertain. The specimen sequenced was naive CD4+ T cells from PBMCs. Subset noted: CD45RA+ positively selected. For the CDR3, the DNA is TGCGCCAGCAGCTTGGTTCAGACCACCGCTAATACGCAGTATTTT. This sequence encodes CASSLVQTTANTQYF.